This is a list of T cell receptor beta chains from one sample in a study of T cell repertoires in cytomegalovirus infection. Their antigens are not known. TCRdb processed the reads anew with MiXCR; each CDR3 protein has one entry. The sample comprises 700,000 to 900,000 distinct CDR3 sequences, 25% to 35% of which are singletons, and roughly 14% rests with the top ten. Sequencing was performed on cultured CD8+ T cells from PBMCs, taken from culture after CMV antigen stimulation. These receptors all come from a human donor in good health (CMV status not recorded). Some clones in this sample may be carry-over from other donors' samples. Both conserved end residues are part of each CDR3. D genes are given only for firm matches. Rows give clone size only sometimes, using once, few, many, or a class for an expanded clone.

d_gene,j_gene,v_gene,abundance,CDR3aa,CDR3nt
TRBD1,TRBJ1-6,TRBV7-9,few,CAIRDRDRVLHF,TGTGCCATTCGCGACCGGGACAGGGTCCTCCACTTT
NA,TRBJ2-6,TRBV2,NA,CASLRASGANVLTF,TGTGCCAGCCTCCGGGCATCTGGGGCCAACGTCCTGACTTTC
NA,TRBJ2-3,TRBV28,many,CASSFGPALWDTQYF,TGTGCCAGCAGTTTTGGGCCAGCGTTATGGGATACGCAGTATTTT
TRBD1,TRBJ2-1,TRBV27,NA,CASSPDRDRNNEQFF,TGTGCCAGCAGTCCTGACCGGGACAGAAACAATGAGCAGTTCTTC
NA,TRBJ1-6,TRBV28,few,CASITGSYNSPLHF,TGTGCCAGCATAACAGGTTCTTATAATTCACCCCTCCACTTT
TRBD1,TRBJ1-6,TRBV7-9,NA,CASSLVRQGANSPLHF,TGTGCCAGCAGCTTAGTTCGACAGGGAGCTAATTCACCCCTCCACTTT
NA,TRBJ1-5,TRBV19,many,CASSGQPQHF,TGTGCCAGTAGTGGTCAGCCCCAGCATTTT
NA,TRBJ2-1,TRBV7-8,many,CASSLSWGTSYNEQFF,TGTGCCAGCAGCTTGAGTTGGGGCACCTCCTACAATGAGCAGTTCTTC
NA,TRBJ1-2,TRBV2,NA,CASGITGFDGYTF,TGTGCCAGCGGGATTACGGGGTTCGATGGCTACACCTTC
TRBD1,TRBJ1-4,TRBV19,NA,CASNRRGRNEKLFF,TGTGCCAGTAATCGCAGGGGGCGGAACGAAAAACTGTTTTTT
TRBD1,TRBJ2-7,TRBV7-4,NA,CASSPKTGGYEQYF,TGTGCCAGCAGCCCTAAGACAGGGGGCTACGAGCAGTACTTC
TRBD1,TRBJ2-7,TRBV11-3,few,CASSYGQGVHEQYF,TGTGCCAGCAGCTACGGACAGGGGGTCCACGAGCAGTACTTC
NA,TRBJ2-2,TRBV4-3,NA,CASSQSGGSAILLGELFF,TGCGCCAGCAGCCAAAGTGGAGGGTCCGCCATCCTTCTTGGGGAGCTGTTTTTT
NA,TRBJ1-3,TRBV27,NA,CASSPLGTGNTIYF,TGTGCCAGCAGCCCTCTGGGTACTGGAAACACCATATATTTT
NA,TRBJ1-2,TRBV7-9,many,CASSLERDVYGYTF,TGTGCCAGCAGCTTAGAACGGGACGTCTATGGCTACACCTTC
TRBD2,TRBJ2-7,TRBV6-8,once,CASSTGLAGQQYF,TGTGCCAGCAGTACCGGACTAGCGGGGCAGCAGTACTTC
NA,TRBJ2-7,TRBV7-2,few,CASSPLGGNSYEQYF,TGTGCCAGCAGCCCCCTTGGTGGGAACTCCTACGAGCAGTACTTC
NA,TRBJ2-1,TRBV6-1,few,CASSEAESDYNEQFF,TGTGCCAGCAGTGAAGCGGAAAGTGACTACAATGAGCAGTTCTTC
TRBD1,TRBJ2-3,TRBV7-6,few,CASSRGQGVTDTQYF,TGTGCCAGCAGCCGCGGACAGGGCGTCACAGATACGCAGTATTTT
NA,TRBJ1-2,TRBV20-1,NA,CSARDRQALANYGYTF,TGCAGTGCTAGAGATAGACAGGCTCTAGCTAACTATGGCTACACCTTC
TRBD1,TRBJ2-7,TRBV5-6,few,CASTPRDRVYEQYF,TGTGCCAGCACCCCCCGGGACAGGGTGTACGAGCAGTACTTC
NA,TRBJ1-6,TRBV7-6,many,CASSFTQENSPLHF,TGTGCCAGCAGCTTCACGCAAGAAAATTCACCCCTCCACTTT
NA,TRBJ2-1,TRBV4-1,NA,CASSQVGGNEQFF,TGCGCCAGCAGCCAAGTCGGCGGGAATGAGCAGTTCTTC
NA,TRBJ1-2,TRBV29-1,NA,CSAWGGGSYGYTF,TGCAGCGCCTGGGGAGGAGGGAGCTATGGCTACACCTTC
TRBD1,TRBJ2-5,TRBV7-2,many,CASTRLGDRGETQYF,TGTGCCAGCACCCGATTGGGGGACAGGGGAGAGACCCAGTACTTC
TRBD2,TRBJ2-5,TRBV6-6,NA,CASSYPISGGAEETQYF,TGTGCCAGCAGTTACCCCATAAGCGGGGGGGCCGAAGAGACCCAGTACTTC
NA,TRBJ2-5,TRBV14,NA,CASSQAGPPTQYF,TGTGCCAGCAGCCAAGCTGGGCCTCCGACCCAGTACTTC
NA,TRBJ1-5,TRBV7-9,NA,CASSLYPPHDQPQHF,TGTGCCAGCAGCTTATACCCACCACATGATCAGCCCCAGCATTTT
NA,TRBJ2-7,TRBV6-6,NA,CASSYSRRDGSYEQYF,TGTGCCAGCAGTTACTCCCGCCGGGACGGTTCCTACGAGCAGTACTTC
NA,TRBJ2-3,TRBV7-9,NA,CASIEQSTDTQYF,TGTGCCAGCATCGAACAATCCACAGATACGCAGTATTTT
TRBD1,TRBJ2-5,TRBV7-7,few,CASSLGVYRGDQETQYF,TGTGCTAGCAGCTTGGGGGTTTACAGGGGTGACCAAGAGACCCAGTACTTC
NA,TRBJ2-3,TRBV29-1,NA,CSVEEGQGYTQYF,TGCAGCGTTGAAGAAGGTCAGGGTTACACGCAGTATTTT
NA,TRBJ2-7,TRBV12-3/TRBV12-4,NA,CASSLTLSSSYEQYF,TGTGCCAGCAGTTTAACCCTTTCCAGCTCCTACGAGCAGTACTTC
NA,TRBJ2-5,TRBV4-1,NA,CASSQDRGGGETQYF,TGCGCCAGCAGCCAAGATCGAGGAGGGGGTGAGACCCAGTACTTC
NA,TRBJ1-5,TRBV12-3/TRBV12-4,few,CASSTLQGPNQPQHF,TGTGCCAGCAGTACCCTGCAGGGACCCAATCAGCCCCAGCATTTT
NA,TRBJ2-5,TRBV15,NA,CATSRFPRAADQETQYF,TGTGCCACCAGCAGATTTCCTCGGGCAGCGGACCAAGAGACCCAGTACTTC
NA,TRBJ1-1,TRBV7-8,few,CASSYRVEGSNTEAFF,TGTGCCAGCAGCTATAGAGTGGAGGGGTCGAACACTGAAGCTTTCTTT
NA,TRBJ2-1,TRBV24-1,NA,CATSVPRDPGEQFF,TGTGCCACCAGTGTTCCCCGGGACCCGGGGGAGCAGTTCTTC
NA,TRBJ2-1,TRBV7-3,few,CASSLTVEGFLDEQFF,TGTGCCAGCAGCTTAACCGTGGAAGGGTTTCTCGATGAGCAGTTCTTC
TRBD1,TRBJ2-1,TRBV6-8,few,CASSSAGGIYNEQFF,TGTGCCAGCAGTTCAGCAGGGGGCATCTACAATGAGCAGTTCTTC
TRBD2,TRBJ2-5,TRBV6-2/TRBV6-3,NA,CASSYSTSGGLGETQYF,TGTGCCAGCAGTTACTCTACTAGCGGGGGCCTGGGGGAGACCCAGTACTTC
NA,TRBJ2-3,TRBV9,NA,CASSVASSTQYF,TGTGCCAGCAGCGTAGCGTCATCTACGCAGTATTTT
NA,TRBJ1-2,TRBV29-1,once,CSVNEGGSKGYTF,TGCAGCGTCAACGAGGGCGGTAGCAAGGGCTACACCTTC
NA,TRBJ1-5,TRBV7-6,many,CASSLATGMVENQPQHF,TGTGCCAGCAGCTTAGCGACTGGGATGGTTGAAAATCAGCCCCAGCATTTT
NA,TRBJ2-3,TRBV27,NA,CASSWTFTDTQYF,TGTGCCAGCAGCTGGACCTTTACAGATACGCAGTATTTT
NA,TRBJ1-5,TRBV20-1,NA,CSARDSETWAPTEPQHF,TGCAGTGCTAGAGATAGTGAGACGTGGGCCCCCACTGAGCCCCAGCATTTT
NA,TRBJ1-5,TRBV6-2/TRBV6-3,NA,CASSYGTGIQPQHF,TGTGCCAGCAGTTACGGTACAGGGATTCAGCCCCAGCATTTT
TRBD2,TRBJ2-3,TRBV12-5,few,CASGRTSGVTDTQYF,TGTGCTAGTGGACGGACTAGCGGGGTGACAGATACGCAGTATTTT
NA,TRBJ1-6,TRBV7-4,NA,CASRESTATNSPLHF,TGTGCCAGCAGGGAGAGCACCGCAACTAATTCACCCCTCCACTTT
NA,TRBJ1-1,TRBV6-5,NA,CASCYTGNTEAFF,TGTGCCAGCTGTTACACAGGGAACACTGAAGCTTTCTTT